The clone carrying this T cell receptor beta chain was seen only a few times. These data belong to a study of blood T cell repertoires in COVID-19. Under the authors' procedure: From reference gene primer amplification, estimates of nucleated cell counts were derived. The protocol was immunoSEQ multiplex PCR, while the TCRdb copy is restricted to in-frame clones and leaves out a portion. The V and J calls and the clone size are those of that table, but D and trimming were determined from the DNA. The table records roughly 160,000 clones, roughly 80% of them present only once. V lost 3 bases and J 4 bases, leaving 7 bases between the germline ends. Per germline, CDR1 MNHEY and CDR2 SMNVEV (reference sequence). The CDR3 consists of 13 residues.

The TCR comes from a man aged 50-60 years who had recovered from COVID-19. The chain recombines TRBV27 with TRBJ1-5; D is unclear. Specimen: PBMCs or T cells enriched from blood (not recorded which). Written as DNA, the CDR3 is TGTGCCAGCAGTTTCGCGTGGAATCAGCCCCAGCATTTT. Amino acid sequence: CASSFAWNQPQHF.